Below are 27 T cell receptor beta chains sequenced from a single sample in a study of cytomegalovirus exposure and HLA in healthy donors. Primers for the PCR totalled 60 Vbeta and 13 Jbeta. The method was immunoSEQ multiplex PCR; TCRdb's version includes in-frame clones alone and lacks a portion of them. The repertoire includes about 130,000 clones, around nine tenths of them detected once, and less than 5.5% sits in the top ten. The source material was PBMCs. The receptors were gathered from a woman aged 25 to 39 in good health and CMV-seronegative.

This clone has only a few counts. The gene calls are TRBV4-3 and TRBJ1-1; 7 positions agree with TRBD1. The ends lost 1 base at V and 1 base at J; junction bases unmatched: 9. CDR1 and CDR2 from the germline V gene are LGHNA and YSLEER. The CDR3 has 17 residues. CDR3 DNA sequence: TGCGCCAGCAGCCAAGGTTCTCCGGGACAGCAGAACACTGAAGCTTTCTTT. This translates into CASSQGSPGQQNTEAFF.

DNA of the CDR3: TGCGCCAGCAGCCAAGGACCCCTAGTGAGCGAGCAGTACTTC. Its translation is CASSQGPLVSEQYF. V is TRBV4-1 and J is TRBJ2-7; unclear D gene. This CDR3 region has 14 residues. Germline loops: CDR1 MGHRA, CDR2 YSYEKL. V gave up 1 base and J gave up 6 bases, with 13 bases separating them.

The V and J genes are TRBV4-2 and TRBJ2-7; D is possibly TRBD2 (6 bases). V gave up 0 bases and J gave up 3 bases, with 12 bases separating them. The CDR3 sequence is 15 residues long. CDR1 and CDR2 (germline): LGHNA, YNFKEQ. The CDR3 DNA follows: TGTGCCAGCAGCCAAGATAGCGGAACGTTCTACGAGCAGTACTTC. It is translated as CASSQDSGTFYEQYF.

Concerning this clone: The same CDR3 arises from other DNA sequences in this sample as well. CDR3 sequence: CASSVAGAPNQPQHF. The CDR3, as DNA: TGTGCCAGCAGCGTAGCAGGGGCCCCTAATCAGCCCCAGCATTTT. The chain couples TRBV9 to TRBJ1-5, with D possibly TRBD1 on 6 matching bases. V lost 0 bases, J lost 4 bases, and 11 bases lay in between. Per the germline V gene, CDR1 is SGDLS and CDR2 is YYNGEE. The CDR3 covers 15 residues.

The V and J genes are TRBV18 and TRBJ2-2, with unresolved D. Germline V CDR1 and CDR2: KGHSH, LQKENI. Between the trimmed V and J ends, which lost 8 bases and 0 bases, there was a span of 13 bases. The CDR3 extends over 15 amino acids. CDR3 region: CASPGPFANTGELFF. Here the CDR3 DNA reads TGTGCCAGCCCAGGCCCGTTCGCGAACACCGGGGAGCTGTTTTTT.

There are many counts of this clone. The chain is built from TRBV7-9 and TRBJ2-7, with 11 bases that match TRBD1. With V trimmed by 5 bases and J by 3 bases, 9 bases remained unmatched. The germline V gene encodes CDR1 SEHNR and CDR2 FQNEAQ (reference sequence). The CDR3 has 16 residues. The CDR3 DNA reads as TGTGCCAGCAGCCAAGATCTTGGGACAGGGGGCTACGAGCAGTACTTC. Encoded protein: CASSQDLGTGGYEQYF.

The chain recombines TRBV29-1 with TRBJ1-1, with D perhaps TRBD1 (6 bases). Looked up from germline, CDR1 is SQVTM and CDR2 is ANQGSEA. This CDR3 comprises 13 residues. Trimming left V 7 bases short and J 3 bases short, with 15 bases between. The DNA for the CDR3 is TGCAGCGGGGGGGGCTGGGAGTACACTGAAGCTTTCTTT. It yields the protein CSGGGWEYTEAFF. The variable domain in full, with the rest retrieved from reference TRBV29-1 and TRBJ1-1, is SAVISQKPSRDICQRGTSLTIQCQVDSQVTMMFWYRQQPGQSLTLIATANQGSEATYESGFVIDKFPISRPNLTFSTLTVSNMSPEDSSIYLCSGGGWEYTEAFFGQGTRLTVV.

The table lists this clone with many counts. This CDR3 is CASSLTSGGSNYEQYF. Written as DNA, the CDR3 is TGTGCCAGCAGCTTGACTAGCGGGGGGTCAAACTACGAGCAGTACTTC. The chain couples TRBV5-4 to TRBJ2-7; TRBD2 aligns across 12 bases. The CDR3 has 16 amino acids. Trimming at V came to 1 base and at J to 3 bases, leaving 5 bases not matched to a gene. From germline, CDR1 is SGHNT and CDR2 YYREEE (reference sequence).

The chain joins TRBV28 to TRBJ1-4; perhaps TRBD1 as D (5 bases). In germline, CDR1 is MDHEN, CDR2 SYDVKM. This CDR3 is 14 amino acids long. Trimming stripped 6 bases from V and 5 bases from J, with 13 bases between. In DNA, the CDR3 is TGTGCCAGCAGGCCCGACAGACTCAATGAAAAACTGTTTTTT. This translates into CASRPDRLNEKLFF.

The chain has TRBV21-1 and TRBJ2-5; the table's D call, TRBD2, was not checked against the DNA. TRBV21-1 is recorded as a pseudogene. The CDR3 extends over 12 amino acids. The DNA of the CDR3 is TGTGCCAGCAGCAATGGACTAGCGGGCGGGTACTTC. Translation gives CASSNGLAGGYF.

V usage is TRBV28 and J usage is TRBJ1-1; D may be TRBD1 (5 bases). Germline values: CDR1 MDHEN, CDR2 SYDVKM. V was shortened by 6 bases and J by 6 bases, with 14 bases between the two germline ends. The CDR3 runs 13 residues. The CDR3 DNA sequence: TGTGCCAGCAGCCTTGGAATAGGGGCTGAAGCTTTCTTT. Residues: CASSLGIGAEAFF. The variable domain in full, completed from reference TRBV28 and TRBJ1-1, reads DVKVTQSSRYLVKRTGEKVFLECVQDMDHENMFWYRQDPGLGLRLIYFSYDVKMKEKGDIPEGYSVSREKKERFSLILESASTNQTSMYLCASSLGIGAEAFFGQGTRLTVV.

This chain connects TRBV2 to TRBJ2-5; D may be TRBD2 (6 bases). The CDR3 loop spans 16 amino acids. V was shortened by 0 bases and J by 0 bases, with 11 bases between the two germline ends. CDR1 and CDR2 (germline): SNHLY, FYNNEI. The CDR3, as DNA: TGTGCCAGCAGTGAAGCGGTAGCGGCCAACCAAGAGACCCAGTACTTC. Its protein is CASSEAVAANQETQYF. The full variable domain, its missing parts supplied by reference TRBV2 and TRBJ2-5, is EPEVTQTPSHQVTQMGQEVILRCVPISNHLYFYWYRQILGQKVEFLVSFYNNEISEKSEIFDDQFSVERPDGSNFTLKIRSTKLEDSAMYFCASSEAVAANQETQYFGPGTRLLVL.

The CDR3 reads CASRDTGLRNYEQYF. The CDR3 nucleotides read TGTGCCAGCAGAGACACGGGACTCCGTAACTACGAGCAGTACTTC. The chain has TRBV28 and TRBJ2-5, with D perhaps matching TRBD2 (6 bases). The DNA matches TRBJ2-7 better at its end, which makes the J call doubtful. Looked up from germline, CDR1 is MDHEN and CDR2 is SYDVKM. The CDR3 sequence is 15 residues long.

The V call is TRBV25-1, the J call TRBJ2-2, with TRBD2 identical over 7 bases. J gave up 5 bases and V 1 base, and 1 base lay outside the gene matches. This CDR3 comprises 14 residues. CDR1 is MGHDK, CDR2 SYGVNS, per germline. The CDR3 nucleotides are TGTGCCAGCAGTGAATCGGGAGGAACCGGGGAGCTGTTTTTT. This translates into CASSESGGTGELFF.

The rearrangement links TRBV4-2 to TRBJ2-3; D uncertain. V lost 1 base and J lost 4, with 9 bases in between. Per germline, CDR1 LGHNA and CDR2 YNFKEQ. This CDR3 has 14 amino acids. The CDR3 here is CASSQGLVADTQYF. For the CDR3, the DNA is TGTGCCAGCAGCCAAGGATTAGTAGCAGATACGCAGTATTTT.

The CDR3 spells CATHLTGGLIEQYF. In DNA, the CDR3 is TGTGCCACCCACCTAACAGGGGGCCTGATCGAGCAGTACTTC. The J gene is TRBJ2-7, the V gene TRBV6-5; 9 bases agree with TRBD1. The CDR3 is 14 amino acids. Germline V CDR1 and CDR2: MNHEY, SVGAGI. Unmatched junction bases numbered 13, after V lost 10 bases and J lost 6 bases.

The chain combines TRBV2 with TRBJ1-1; 8 bases are a match to TRBD1. There are 15 residues in the CDR3. Per the germline V gene, CDR1 is SNHLY and CDR2 is FYNNEI. The V and J ends lost 0 bases and 7 bases, in that order; junction bases with no gene match: 7. The CDR3 loop reads CASSEARRGRNEAFF. The CDR3, as DNA: TGTGCCAGCAGTGAAGCGCGCAGGGGGCGAAATGAAGCTTTCTTT.

V is TRBV7-2 and J is TRBJ2-3; 7 nucleotides match TRBD1. This CDR3 is built from 17 residues. V gave up 3 bases and J gave up 2 bases; unmatched junction bases: 11. CDR1 and CDR2 (germline): SGHTA, FQGNSA. CDR3 coding DNA: TGTGCCAGCAGCTTTCAACTGGGACAGACTCACACAGATACGCAGTATTTT. It specifies CASSFQLGQTHTDTQYF. Variable domain in full (rest from reference TRBV7-2 and TRBJ2-3): GAGVSQSPSNKVTEKGKDVELRCDPISGHTALYWYRQSLGQGLEFLIYFQGNSAPDKSGLPSDRFSAERTGGSVSTLTIQRTQQEDSAVYLCASSFQLGQTHTDTQYFGPGTRLTVL.

The chain joins TRBV29-1 to TRBJ1-1, with D hard to call. V lost 3 bases to trimming and J lost 2 bases, with 10 bases between them. CDR3 length equals 13 residues. Germline CDR1 SQVTM, CDR2 ANQGSEA. The CDR3 here is CSVDLADNTEAFF. The DNA of the CDR3 is TGCAGCGTTGATTTGGCGGATAACACTGAAGCTTTCTTT.

This chain joins TRBV27 and TRBJ1-5; D is ambiguous. The CDR3 sequence is 15 residues long. Per germline, CDR1 MNHEY and CDR2 SMNVEV (reference sequence). Trimming left V 5 bases short and J 0 bases short, with 11 bases between. This CDR3 reads CASSPRTYSNQPQHF. As DNA, the CDR3 is TGTGCCAGCAGTCCCCGGACTTATAGCAATCAGCCCCAGCATTTT.

CDR3 residues: CASSLGPLSTNYGYTF. CDR3 in DNA: TGCGCCAGCAGCTTGGGCCCTCTGAGCACTAACTATGGCTACACCTTC. This chain joins TRBV5-1 and TRBJ1-2; D remains unclear. There are 16 residues in the CDR3. Per the germline V gene, CDR1 is SGHRS and CDR2 is YFSETQ. The ends were cut back, 0 bases at V and 0 bases at J, with 12 bases in the middle. Complete variable domain (other parts from reference TRBV5-1 and TRBJ1-2): KAGVTQTPRYLIKTRGQQVTLSCSPISGHRSVSWYQQTPGQGLQFLFEYFSETQRNKGNFPGRFSGRQFSNSRSEMNVSTLELGDSALYLCASSLGPLSTNYGYTFGSGTRLTVV.

The genes are TRBV4-2 and TRBJ2-7, with 7 bases lining up with TRBD2. V trimming: 2 bases; J trimming: 2 bases; junction bases outside the gene matches: 9. The germline V gene encodes CDR1 LGHNA and CDR2 YNFKEQ. The CDR3 extends over 16 amino acids. The CDR3 here is CASSQQTGTMTYEQYF. CDR3 DNA: TGTGCCAGCAGCCAACAGACCGGGACTATGACCTACGAGCAGTACTTC.

The chain carries TRBV6-6 and TRBJ1-2; 7 bases line up with TRBD1. The length of the CDR3 is 14 residues. Trimming took 4 bases from V and 5 from J; bases not matched to a gene: 7. Germline CDR1 and CDR2: MNHNY and SVGAGI (reference sequence). The CDR3 coding sequence is TGTGCCAGCAGTTTTGACAGGGTGGTTTATGGCTACACCTTC. This encodes CASSFDRVVYGYTF.

J is TRBJ2-7 and V is TRBV5-4, with a possible D match to TRBD1 (7 bases). The CDR3 is 15 residues long. Germline V gives CDR1 SGHNT, CDR2 YYREEE (reference sequence). The ends were cut back, 3 bases at V and 0 bases at J, with 13 bases in the middle. As DNA, the CDR3 is TGTGCCAGCAGCTCCGGAGGGGGCCACTCCTACGAGCAGTACTTC. Translation: CASSSGGGHSYEQYF.

The table lists this clone with a few counts. Other DNA sequences in this specimen translate into the identical CDR3. V usage is TRBV6-1 and J usage is TRBJ1-1; unclear D gene. Germline V gives CDR1 MNHNS, CDR2 SASEGT. V was cut by 4 bases and J by 0 bases, with 6 bases left in between. This CDR3 has 13 amino acids. The chain's CDR3 is CASSVQVNTEAFF. The CDR3 nucleotides are TGTGCCAGCAGTGTTCAGGTGAACACTGAAGCTTTCTTT.

The chain recombines TRBV6-6 with TRBJ1-2; 8 bases map to TRBD1. Germline CDR1 and CDR2: MNHNY and SVGAGI (reference sequence). With 6 bases clipped from V and 8 bases from J, the junction kept 5 bases outside the gene matches. The CDR3 length is 12 residues. This CDR3 is CASRDRGWGYTF. The CDR3 DNA reads as TGTGCCAGCAGAGACAGGGGTTGGGGCTACACCTTC.

The chain has TRBV28 and TRBJ2-3, with D perhaps TRBD2 (5 bases). The CDR3 spans 16 residues. The germline V gene has CDR1 MDHEN and CDR2 SYDVKM. V lost 3 bases to trimming and J lost 5 bases, with 18 bases between them. The CDR3 loop reads CASSFLGDASGDTQYF. In DNA, the CDR3 is TGTGCCAGCAGTTTCCTCGGGGATGCGAGTGGAGATACGCAGTATTTT.